The 31 T cell receptor beta chains given below trace back to one sample, sequenced in a study of cytomegalovirus exposure and HLA in healthy donors. Assay: immunoSEQ multiplex PCR; the TCRdb copy retains only in-frame clones and omits some. This table holds some 320,000 clones, approximately 86% found once. Sequencing was performed on PBMCs. The receptors were sampled from a woman aged 30 to 39 in good health and CMV-seropositive.

This rearrangement joins TRBV5-1 to TRBJ1-3; the D gene is possibly TRBD1 (6 bases). Germline V gives CDR1 SGHRS, CDR2 YFSETQ. This CDR3 contains 15 residues. The V and J ends lost 0 bases and 7 bases respectively, with 14 bases between them. Here the CDR3 reads CASSLVQGSSNTIYF. DNA for the CDR3: TGCGCCAGCAGCTTGGTACAGGGAAGTAGTAACACCATATATTTT. Full variable domain (rest looked up from reference TRBV5-1 and TRBJ1-3): KAGVTQTPRYLIKTRGQQVTLSCSPISGHRSVSWYQQTPGQGLQFLFEYFSETQRNKGNFPGRFSGRQFSNSRSEMNVSTLELGDSALYLCASSLVQGSSNTIYFGEGSWLTVV.

The sample holds one count of this clone. This chain connects TRBV11-2 to TRBJ1-3; possibly TRBD1 for D (5 bases). The ends were cut back, 4 bases at V and 0 bases at J, with 13 bases in the middle. The CDR3 runs 16 residues. Germline lookup yields CDR1 SGHAT and CDR2 FQNNGV. CDR3 DNA: TGTGCCAGCAGCTCCATCAGGGTTGACTCTGGAAACACCATATATTTT. Protein sequence: CASSSIRVDSGNTIYF.

V usage is TRBV19 and J usage is TRBJ1-2, with 7 bases matching TRBD1. This CDR3 has 19 residues. Germline CDR1 is LNHDA and CDR2 is SQIVND (reference sequence). V shed 2 bases and J 0 bases; nucleotides not matched to a gene: 15. The CDR3 sequence: CASSIKGQEPYPTNYGYTF. The CDR3, as DNA: TGTGCCAGTAGTATAAAAGGACAGGAACCCTATCCAACTAACTATGGCTACACCTTC.

This clone was counted only a few times. The chain carries TRBV11-2 and TRBJ1-2; tentatively, D is TRBD1 (6 bases). This CDR3 comprises 12 residues. V was trimmed by 3 bases and J by 6 bases, leaving 8 bases between them. CDR1 is SGHAT, CDR2 FQNNGV, per germline. The CDR3 loop is CASSFPGDGYTF. CDR3 coding DNA: TGTGCCAGCAGCTTCCCAGGGGATGGCTACACCTTC.

This clone has just a few counts. The CDR3 region is CASSRTGTDGYTF. The CDR3 DNA reads TGTGCCAGCAGTCGCACCGGGACAGATGGCTACACCTTC. The chain uses TRBV7-3 and TRBJ1-2; TRBD1 matches at 7 bases. Trimming at V came to 6 bases and at J to 6 bases, leaving 7 bases not matched to a gene. Germline assignment: CDR1 SGHTA and CDR2 FQGTGA. This CDR3 has 13 residues.

The chain joins TRBV5-6 to TRBJ2-2; TRBD2 matches 11 bases. The germline V gene has CDR1 SGHDT and CDR2 YYEEEE. The J segment lost 0 bases and the V segment lost 2 bases, leaving 3 bases of the junction unmatched. The CDR3 runs 17 residues. In DNA form, the CDR3 reads TGTGCCAGCAGCTTACGACTAGCGGGGACGAACACCGGGGAGCTGTTTTTT. Translation: CASSLRLAGTNTGELFF.

The chain is built from TRBV18 and TRBJ2-1, with a possible D match to TRBD2 (6 bases). V was trimmed by 6 bases and J by 5 bases, leaving 11 bases between them. This CDR3 contains 13 residues. Germline V gene sequence: CDR1 KGHSH, CDR2 LQKENI. CDR3 sequence (DNA): TGTGCCAGCTCCCCGGGCGGGAACAATGAGCAGTTCTTC. It encodes CASSPGGNNEQFF.

The V and J genes are TRBV4-1 and TRBJ2-2, with D unclear. Deletions cut 1 base from V and 4 bases from J, with 4 bases between. The CDR3 is made up of 13 amino acids. CDR1 and CDR2 (germline): MGHRA, YSYEKL. The chain's CDR3 is CASSQVFTGELFF. DNA of the CDR3: TGCGCCAGCAGCCAAGTATTCACCGGGGAGCTGTTTTTT.

This chain uses TRBV6-1 with TRBJ2-1; possible D gene TRBD2, 6 bases. CDR3 length: 17 residues. The V end lost 4 bases, the J end lost 0 bases, and 16 bases lay between the germline ends. The germline gives CDR1 MNHNS, CDR2 SASEGT. CDR3 loop: CASSAGTSLSSYNEQFF. In DNA, the CDR3 is TGTGCCAGCAGTGCTGGGACTTCCCTAAGCTCCTACAATGAGCAGTTCTTC.

The chain is built from TRBV28 and TRBJ1-1; perhaps TRBD1 as D (6 bases). Trimming pared 4 bases from V and 2 bases from J, leaving 8 bases between. The CDR3 is 13 residues long. From germline, CDR1 is MDHEN and CDR2 SYDVKM. Here the CDR3 DNA reads TGTGCCAGCAGTTCGGACAGAAACACTGAAGCTTTCTTT. Its translation: CASSSDRNTEAFF.

V and J are TRBV9 and TRBJ2-1, with 7 positions matching TRBD1. The V and J ends lost 3 bases and 5 bases, in that order; junction bases with no gene match: 8. The V gene's germline CDR1 is SGDLS and CDR2 YYNGEE. The length of the CDR3 is 15 residues. DNA of the CDR3: TGTGCCAGCAGCGCTCTCGACAGGGACAACAATGAGCAGTTCTTC. It specifies CASSALDRDNNEQFF.

The chain uses TRBV30 and TRBJ1-4; D ambiguous. The germline V and J ends were trimmed by 7 bases and 8 bases, with 14 bases remaining between them. The germline V gene has CDR1 GTSNPN and CDR2 SVGIG (reference sequence). CDR3 length equals 12 residues. The CDR3 is CALDTRLEKLFF. The CDR3 DNA is TGTGCCTTAGACACGCGTTTGGAAAAACTGTTTTTT.

This chain connects TRBV7-9 to TRBJ2-7; 9 bases match TRBD1. V lost 1 base, J lost 2 bases, and 3 bases stayed unmatched. The germline CDR1 and CDR2 sequences are SEHNR and FQNEAQ (reference sequence). The CDR3 totals 15 residues. In DNA, the CDR3 is TGTGCCAGCAGCTTAGTCGGACAGGGGACCTACGAGCAGTACTTC. This translates into CASSLVGQGTYEQYF.

This clone was detected once. The chain employs TRBV20-1 and TRBJ2-5; D might be TRBD1 (5 bases). From germline, CDR1 is DFQATT and CDR2 SNEGSKA (reference sequence). This CDR3 has 11 amino acids. Deletions cut 8 bases from V and 2 bases from J, with 9 bases between. CDR3 DNA sequence: TGCAGTAAGGGGCAGCAAGAGACCCAGTACTTC. Translated, it gives CSKGQQETQYF.

The chain uses TRBV5-1 and TRBJ2-3, with a weak D call TRBD1 (6 bases). V lost 0 bases, J lost 5 bases, and 16 bases lay in between. The CDR3 contains 16 residues. Germline CDR1 reads SGHRS; CDR2 reads YFSETQ. The CDR3 is CASSLAVGALGDTQYF. Here the CDR3 DNA reads TGCGCCAGCAGCTTGGCCGTGGGGGCCCTGGGAGATACGCAGTATTTT.

This clone was counted only a few times. This chain connects TRBV2 to TRBJ2-7; 7 nucleotides agree with TRBD1. The CDR3 consists of 14 residues. Germline CDR1 SNHLY, CDR2 FYNNEI. The V and J ends lost 6 bases and 3 bases, in that order; junction bases with no gene match: 8. Here the CDR3 reads CASRRQGFLYEQYF. The CDR3, as DNA: TGTGCCAGCAGACGACAGGGCTTCCTCTACGAGCAGTACTTC.

V usage is TRBV25-1 and J usage is TRBJ2-7, with 9 bases fitting TRBD2. The germline V gene encodes CDR1 MGHDK and CDR2 SYGVNS. The CDR3 consists of 14 residues. The junction had 8 bases not matched to a gene; V was cut back by 5 bases and J by 6 bases. The CDR3 sequence: CASSNGGGAVEQYF. The CDR3 DNA is TGTGCCAGCAGTAACGGCGGGGGGGCCGTCGAGCAGTACTTC.

A single count supports this clone. The chain has TRBV13 and TRBJ2-2, with 7 bases lining up with TRBD2. This CDR3 contains 15 residues. Germline CDR1 PRHDT, CDR2 FYEKMQ (reference sequence). Trimming took 1 base from V and 4 from J; bases not matched to a gene: 3. The CDR3 region has the DNA TGTGCCAGCAGCTTAGTTCAGCGGGGCACCGGGGAGCTGTTTTTT. This gives the protein CASSLVQRGTGELFF. Using reference TRBV13 and TRBJ2-2 for the parts outside the CDR3, the full variable domain is AAGVIQSPRHLIKEKRETATLKCYPIPRHDTVYWYQQGPGQDPQFLISFYEKMQSDKGSIPDRFSAQQFSDYHSELNMSSLELGDSALYFCASSLVQRGTGELFFGEGSRLTVL.

The chain employs TRBV27 and TRBJ2-7; TRBD1 is a possible D gene (5 bases). CDR3 length: 13 amino acids. CDR1 is MNHEY and CDR2 is SMNVEV in the germline V gene (reference sequence). Trimming shortened V by 6 bases and J by 2 bases, and 11 bases separated the two germline ends. CDR3 in DNA: TGTGCCAGCAGAGAGGACAATGCCTACGAGCAGTACTTC. Its protein is CASREDNAYEQYF.

The chain joins TRBV20-1 to TRBJ2-7; D ambiguous. This CDR3 region has 10 residues. The V and J ends lost 4 bases and 4 bases respectively, with 5 bases between them. CDR1 DFQATT and CDR2 SNEGSKA come from the germline V gene (reference sequence). CDR3 loop: CSAIHYEQYF. The CDR3 DNA is TGCAGTGCTATCCATTACGAGCAGTACTTC.

The rearrangement links TRBV9 to TRBJ2-3; 13 nucleotides align to TRBD2. After removal of 3 bases from V and 4 bases from J, the junction contained 5 bases not matched to a gene. CDR1 and CDR2 from the germline V gene are SGDLS and YYNGEE. The CDR3 sequence is 16 residues long. CDR3 loop: CASSGGLAGRADTQYF. In nucleotides, the CDR3 is TGTGCCAGCAGCGGGGGACTAGCGGGAAGGGCAGATACGCAGTATTTT.

The chain employs TRBV9 and TRBJ1-2; D gene uncertain. Germline CDR1 SGDLS, CDR2 YYNGEE. V lost 0 bases and J 5 bases, leaving 11 bases between the germline ends. The CDR3 sequence is 14 residues long. The CDR3 spells CASSVDYRKYGYTF. DNA of the CDR3: TGTGCCAGCAGCGTAGACTACAGAAAATATGGCTACACCTTC.

The chain carries TRBV10-3 and TRBJ1-2, with 12 bases matching TRBD1. The CDR3 runs to 16 residues. V gave up 6 bases and J gave up 3 bases; unmatched junction bases: 8. Germline V CDR1 and CDR2: ENHRY, SYGVKD. CDR3 residues: CAISPGTGGADYGYTF. The CDR3 bases are TGTGCCATCAGCCCCGGGACAGGGGGCGCCGACTATGGCTACACCTTC.

This clone was recorded only once. The chain has TRBV9 and TRBJ2-3; 11 bases fit TRBD2. The CDR3 runs 18 residues. Germline values: CDR1 SGDLS, CDR2 YYNGEE. V gave up 1 base and J gave up 1 base; unmatched junction bases: 8. DNA of the CDR3: TGTGCCAGCAGCGTAAAACTAGCGGGAGTGTCTGGCACAGATACGCAGTATTTT. Its protein product is CASSVKLAGVSGTDTQYF.

The chain is built from TRBV5-1 and TRBJ2-5, with D perhaps TRBD1 (6 bases). Germline values: CDR1 SGHRS, CDR2 YFSETQ. The CDR3 spans 15 residues. Trimming shortened V by 0 bases and J by 3 bases, and 12 bases separated the two germline ends. The CDR3 bases are TGCGCCAGCAGCTTGGGGGGGCAGGTGGAAGAGACCCAGTACTTC. Translating it yields CASSLGGQVEETQYF.

The V gene is TRBV7-6, the J gene TRBJ2-1, with a weak D call TRBD2 (7 bases). The V end lost 5 bases, the J end lost 4 bases, and 15 bases lay between the germline ends. CDR1 SGHVS and CDR2 FNYEAQ come from the germline V gene. The CDR3 covers 15 residues. This CDR3 is CASSEGGGGYNEQFF. In nucleotides, the CDR3 is TGTGCCAGCAGCGAAGGGGGGGGAGGGTACAATGAGCAGTTCTTC.

For this clone: One junction end disagrees with the germline gene, perhaps due to a read error. The chain combines TRBV19 with TRBJ1-1; D ambiguous. The CDR3 spans 12 residues. Per germline, CDR1 LNHDA and CDR2 SQIVND (reference sequence). CDR3 sequence reads: CASSVPGPRSNF. The CDR3 DNA reads as TGTGCCAGTAGTGTACCGGGTCCGAGGAGTAACTTT.

The rearrangement links TRBV28 to TRBJ1-5; possible D gene TRBD1, 5 bases. Germline CDR1 MDHEN, CDR2 SYDVKM. The V end was cut by 5 bases, the J end by 4 bases, with 12 bases between. This CDR3 is built from 14 residues. The CDR3 DNA sequence: TGTGCCAGCAGTGGAACAGGTGGAAATCAGCCCCAGCATTTT. Translated, it gives CASSGTGGNQPQHF.

On this clone itself: Other DNA sequences from this sample encode an identical CDR3 as well. The chain carries TRBV9 and TRBJ1-3; the D is unclear. Trimming stripped 3 bases from V and 5 bases from J, with 0 bases between. The V gene's germline CDR1 is SGDLS and CDR2 YYNGEE. The CDR3 contains 10 residues. CDR3 protein: CASSGNTIYF. CDR3 nucleotide sequence: TGTGCCAGCAGCGGAAACACCATATATTTT.

In the case of this clone: At the DNA level, this CDR3 is encoded by other sequences in the same sample as well. The chain employs TRBV7-2 and TRBJ2-7; D is ambiguous. Germline values: CDR1 SGHTA, CDR2 FQGNSA. V was cut by 0 bases and J by 2 bases, with 5 bases left in between. The CDR3 covers 13 residues. In nucleotides, the CDR3 is TGTGCCAGCAGCTTAGCTCCCGCCTACGAGCAGTACTTC. Its protein product is CASSLAPAYEQYF.

Worth noting for this clone: Other nucleotide sequences from this sample produce the same CDR3. V and J are TRBV6-5 and TRBJ1-5; D unclear. V was shortened by 2 bases and J by 2 bases, with 4 bases between the two germline ends. This CDR3 spans 13 amino acids. The germline CDR1 and CDR2 sequences are MNHEY and SVGAGI. The CDR3 protein is CASSYQGNQPQHF. DNA of the CDR3: TGTGCCAGCAGTTACCAGGGCAATCAGCCCCAGCATTTT.